This TCR beta chain is drawn from a study of shared clonotypes between healthy human individuals (dated by TCRdb to the early 2020s). Notes on the research overall: Three men and a couple of women, aged 18 to 49 years, made up the cohort. For each donor, CD4 naive and CD4 memory were each run on three plates, CD8 naive on two plates, and CD8 memory on one plate. Blood TCR repertoires of about five healthy adults were deeply sequenced to estimate repertoire size and the extent of clonotype sharing between individuals. To increase sequencing depth and limit assay-specific biases, different laboratories used diverse techniques to prepare libraries and sequence TCR repertoires. Each donor's leukapheresis produced roughly between roughly 0.85 and 10 billion PBMCs. The study at large found these results: The genetic and exposure-history diversity represented was limited by the small number of donors. Pairwise subsampling led to the expectation that sequencing depth would affect the degree of clonotype sharing among donors. Larger estimated clonotype richness was generally found for naive subsets than for memory subsets. Compared with non-shared clonotypes, clonotypes shared by all four sorted-subset donors had higher generation probabilities. When a handful of donors were compared, the shared fraction of clonotypes was around 4.6% for naive CD4, less than 4% for naive CD8, 2.3% for memory CD4, and roughly 0.43% for memory CD8. Sampling was limited to blood, and TCR repertoires in tissue likely differ from TCR repertoires in blood. Rarefaction of sorted-subset datasets indicated incomplete sequencing despite the large sequencing depth.

TCR CDR3 regions were amplified from genomic DNA by multiplex PCR using the deep immunoSEQ assay. Genomic DNA extracted from each cell subset was distributed evenly over all wells of several immunoSEQ 96-well plates, and each plate served as one replicate. Each replicate PCR for sorted subsets received roughly 0.2 ug genomic DNA, equal to about 30,000 T cell genomes. Purified libraries were measured with a Qubit 3.0 fluorometer, size-checked on a Bioanalyzer 2100, and measured again with the KAPA Library Quantification kit. Every immunoSEQ 96-well plate was sequenced on a dedicated single-read 150-cycle Illumina NextSeq 550 flow cell. The published analysis was carried out like this. The immunoSEQ output contained only junctional sequences without quality scores, so filtering could not match that applied to full-length reads. Sequences were annotated with PyIR, a Python wrapper for IgBLAST v1.9, using IMGT germline references to assign V/J genes and CDR3. Reads were filtered out if the reads had weak V/J assignments (E-value above 1e-6), no CDR3, stop codons, out-of-frame junctions, or ambiguous translated residues. V3J clonotypes were defined as sequences sharing an identical inferred V gene, J gene, and CDR3 amino acid sequence. Percentage overlap between repertoires was computed as shared unique clonotypes divided by the size of the smaller repertoire. Richness of each repertoire was evaluated using RTK rarefaction, the Chao1 estimator, and Recon v2.1 estimates of unobserved clonotypes. Generation probabilities for all TCRbeta clonotypes obtained by the gDNA method from a few donors were computed using OLGA. TCRdb retrieved this table from immuneACCESS and kept in-frame rearrangements only. Not all clones are present; in checked studies, unresolved V genes account for under half, and no reason is known for the remainder. Clone size and V and J calls were adopted from that table, with D and trimming inferred from the DNA. The sample records 750,000 to 1,000,000 clones, around 93% of which are singletons. Around 24% of the sample goes to the ten largest clones.

For the CD8 naive samples, CD45RO-negative cells were positively selected for CCR7, yielding a CD45RA+CCR7+ population from which TemRA cells were excluded. Donors were healthy HIV-negative adults with no recently reported acute infections or vaccinations. All donors were Caucasian adults living in Nashville, Tennessee, USA. Blood was collected by leukapheresis, and PBMCs were isolated by Ficoll-Histopaque density gradient centrifugation and then cryopreserved in liquid nitrogen vapor phase. Analytical flow cytometry was used to check the purity and quantity of every magnetically sorted T cell population. Each sorted fraction had its genomic DNA isolated and then quantified by UV absorbance on a Nanodrop 2000c. About this clone: The clone's antigen remains unknown. No base-level quality is on record; no much larger clone is a single base apart.

The CDR3 goes from the cysteine to the phenylalanine over 14 residues. The read is trimmed to its CDR3 DNA, 42 bases read in frame from base 1. V and J lose 4 bases and 1 base, and a span of 10 bases separates them. CDR1 is given as PRHDT and CDR2 as FYEKMQ, both from the germline V gene (reference sequence). The receptor was isolated from a young man in good health. The receptor chain draws on TRBV13 and TRBJ1-1; the D gene lacks a confident call. The sample comprised naive CD8+ T cells sorted from blood. The cell subset or site label, as the study defines it: CD45RA+CCR7+. At the DNA level, the sequence is TGTGCCAGCAGCTCGGCCTACACGAACACTGAAGCTTTCTTT. Translated, this is CASSSAYTNTEAFF.